The 9 T cell receptor beta chains listed next were all sequenced from one sample in a study of beta chain features in type 1 diabetes. Study-wide results and caveats: Among patients with Type 1 diabetes, TCRB CDR3s were moderately but significantly shorter in every one of the four CD4+ subsets.

Their recognized antigens are unknown. Every bit of the isolated RNA underwent reverse transcription, so sequencing read expressed TCRB transcripts. The repertoire was sequenced with immunoSEQ multiplex PCR; TCRdb's copy has only in-frame clones and lacks some. The sample carries 250,000 or so clones, about 14% recorded once. Material: naive CD4+ T cells from blood. Receptors originate from a young man with type 1 diabetes.

The chain has TRBV6-5 and TRBJ1-2; D gene ambiguous. Germline CDR1 MNHEY, CDR2 SVGAGI. The CDR3 extends over 12 amino acids. V was clipped by 5 bases and J by 7 bases, with 11 bases between them. The CDR3 sequence: CASSTEGGGYTF. CDR3 in DNA: TGTGCCAGCAGTACCGAGGGAGGTGGCTACACCTTC.

This clone was counted between two and nine times. This chain links TRBV19 with TRBJ2-1; 9 nucleotides align to TRBD2. The CDR3 has 14 residues. The junction had 6 bases not matched to a gene; V was cut back by 3 bases and J by 9 bases. CDR1 and CDR2 (germline): LNHDA, SQIVND (reference sequence). The CDR3 DNA follows: TGTGCCAGTAGTATTGAGGAGCGGGGGGTTGAGCAGTTCTTC. Translated, it gives CASSIEERGVEQFF.

J is TRBJ2-1 and V is TRBV5-4, with D perhaps TRBD2 (6 bases). Germline lookup yields CDR1 SGHNT and CDR2 YYREEE (reference sequence). V was trimmed by 0 bases and J by 6 bases, leaving 7 bases between them. The CDR3 covers 13 residues. CDR3 amino acids: CASSLGGVNEQFF. As DNA, the CDR3 is TGTGCCAGCAGCTTGGGGGGGGTCAATGAGCAGTTCTTC.

This clone was detected a few times. This rearrangement joins TRBV5-4 to TRBJ1-1, with D perhaps TRBD1 (5 bases). Trimming cost V 0 bases and J 4 bases, with 13 bases left between them. This CDR3 has 15 residues. Germline assignment: CDR1 SGHNT and CDR2 YYREEE (reference sequence). The CDR3 coding sequence is TGTGCCAGCAGCTTGGGACCAGGGAGGGGCACTGAAGCTTTCTTT. It translates to CASSLGPGRGTEAFF.

There are a few counts of this clone. The chain combines TRBV5-1 with TRBJ2-3; 7 nucleotides agree with TRBD1. CDR1 SGHRS and CDR2 YFSETQ come from the germline V gene. V lost 4 bases to trimming and J lost 2 bases; unmatched junction nucleotides: 4. There are 14 residues in the CDR3. The CDR3 DNA reads as TGCGCCAGCAGCGACGGGACAGCCACAGATACGCAGTATTTT. Translated, it gives CASSDGTATDTQYF.

This clone was observed a few times. The chain is built from TRBV11-2 and TRBJ2-5; D remains ambiguous. There are 14 residues in the CDR3. V gave up 2 bases and J gave up 1 base, with 8 bases separating them. CDR1 and CDR2 (germline): SGHAT, FQNNGV. CDR3 region: CASSLSRVQETQYF. CDR3 nucleotide sequence: TGTGCCAGCAGCTTATCTCGAGTCCAAGAGACCCAGTACTTC.

This clone was recorded a few times. DNA for the CDR3: TGTGCCAGCAGTTCCCAATTAGCGGGAGGGCCGCAGTTCTTC. Its protein is CASSSQLAGGPQFF. V usage is TRBV6-6 and J usage is TRBJ2-1; 11 nucleotides line up with TRBD2. Germline V gives CDR1 MNHNY, CDR2 SVGAGI (reference sequence). This CDR3 spans 14 amino acids. The trim removed 4 bases at V and 12 bases at J, leaving 8 bases unmatched.

The chain employs TRBV2 and TRBJ2-7; 10 bases map to TRBD2. V lost 7 bases and J lost 5; bases outside the gene matches: 2. The CDR3 loop spans 12 amino acids. Germline V lookup: CDR1 SNHLY, CDR2 FYNNEI. The DNA of the CDR3 is TGTGCCAGCATAGCGGGAGGCAACGAGCAGTACTTC. It encodes CASIAGGNEQYF. The full variable domain, rest sourced from reference TRBV2 and TRBJ2-7, is EPEVTQTPSHQVTQMGQEVILRCVPISNHLYFYWYRQILGQKVEFLVSFYNNEISEKSEIFDDQFSVERPDGSNFTLKIRSTKLEDSAMYFCASIAGGNEQYFGPGTRLTVT.

This clone was counted only a few times. This chain links TRBV19 with TRBJ1-1; D is unclear. V was cut by 4 bases and J by 2 bases, with 8 bases left in between. The CDR3 is made up of 13 amino acids. Germline CDR1 LNHDA, CDR2 SQIVND (reference sequence). The CDR3 spells CASSTTPNTEAFF. In DNA, the CDR3 is TGTGCCAGTAGTACTACCCCAAACACTGAAGCTTTCTTT. Full variable domain (missing parts from reference TRBV19 and TRBJ1-1): DGGITQSPKYLFRKEGQNVTLSCEQNLNHDAMYWYRQDPGQGLRLIYYSQIVNDFQKGDIAEGYSVSREKKESFPLTVTSAQKNPTAFYLCASSTTPNTEAFFGQGTRLTVV.